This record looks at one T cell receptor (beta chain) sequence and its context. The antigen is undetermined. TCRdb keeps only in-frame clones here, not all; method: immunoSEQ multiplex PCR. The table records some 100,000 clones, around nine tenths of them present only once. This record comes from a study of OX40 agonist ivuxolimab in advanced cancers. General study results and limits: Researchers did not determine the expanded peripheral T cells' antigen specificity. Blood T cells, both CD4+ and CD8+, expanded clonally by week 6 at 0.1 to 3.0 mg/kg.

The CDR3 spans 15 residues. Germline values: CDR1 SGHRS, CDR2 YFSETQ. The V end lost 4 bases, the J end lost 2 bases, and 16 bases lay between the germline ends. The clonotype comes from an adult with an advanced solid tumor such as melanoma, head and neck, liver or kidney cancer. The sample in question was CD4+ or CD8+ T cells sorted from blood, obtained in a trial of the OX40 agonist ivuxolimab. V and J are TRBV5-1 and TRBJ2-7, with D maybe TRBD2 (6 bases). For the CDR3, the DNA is TGCGCCAGCAGCCCTGGGGCTAGCGCTACCTACGAGCAGTACTTC. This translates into CASSPGASATYEQYF.